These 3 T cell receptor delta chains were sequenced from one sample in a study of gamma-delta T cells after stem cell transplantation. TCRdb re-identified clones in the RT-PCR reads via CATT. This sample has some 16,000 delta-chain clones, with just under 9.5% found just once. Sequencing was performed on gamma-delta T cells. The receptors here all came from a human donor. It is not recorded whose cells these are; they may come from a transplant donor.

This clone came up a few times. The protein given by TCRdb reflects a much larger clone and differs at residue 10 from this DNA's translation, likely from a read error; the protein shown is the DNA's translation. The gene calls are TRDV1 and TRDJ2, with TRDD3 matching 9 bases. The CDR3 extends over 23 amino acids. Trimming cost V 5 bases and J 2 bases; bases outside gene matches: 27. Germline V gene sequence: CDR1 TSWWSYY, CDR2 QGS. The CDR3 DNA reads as TGTGCTCTTGGGAAGGGGATCCTACTGAGATACGGGGGGATACTGGACTTGACAGCACAACTCTTCTTT. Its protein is CALGKGILLRYGGILDLTAQLFF.

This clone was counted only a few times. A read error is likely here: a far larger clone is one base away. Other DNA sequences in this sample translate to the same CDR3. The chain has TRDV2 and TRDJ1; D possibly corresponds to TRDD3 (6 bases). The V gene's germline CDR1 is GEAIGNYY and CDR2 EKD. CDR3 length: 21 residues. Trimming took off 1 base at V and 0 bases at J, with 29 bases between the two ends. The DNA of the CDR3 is TGTGCCTGTGACACACTACGCGTTGGGGATTCTGGAGGATATAACACCGATAAACTCATCTTT. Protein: CACDTLRVGDSGGYNTDKLIF.

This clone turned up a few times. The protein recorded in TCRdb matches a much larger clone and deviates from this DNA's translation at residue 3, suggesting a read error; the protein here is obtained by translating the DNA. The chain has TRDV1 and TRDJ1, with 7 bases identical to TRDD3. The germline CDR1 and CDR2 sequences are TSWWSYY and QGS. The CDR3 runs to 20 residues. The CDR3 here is CAIGEPSFLGGGLNTDKLIF. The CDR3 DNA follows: TGTGCTATTGGGGAACCCTCGTTTTTGGGTGGGGGACTTAACACCGATAAACTCATCTTT.